The 11 T cell receptor beta chains presented below share a single source sample, sequenced in a study of identical twins. One entry per CDR3 protein results from TCRdb running MiXCR on the 5' RACE reads. This table holds 200,000 to 250,000 distinct CDR3 sequences, 6% to 7% found once. These data also formed part of another study, on T cells expressing NK-cell markers.

The sequenced sample consisted of CD8+ T cells sorted from blood. Receptor source: a young woman in good health.

This chain joins TRBV2 and TRBJ2-2; D is undetermined. Trimming cost V 3 bases and J 4 bases, with 9 bases left between them. This CDR3 region has 14 residues. In germline, CDR1 is SNHLY, CDR2 FYNNEI. The CDR3 reads CASSEGSVTGELFF. CDR3 nucleotides: TGTGCCAGCAGTGAGGGGTCAGTCACCGGGGAGCTGTTTTTT. Full variable domain (missing parts from reference TRBV2 and TRBJ2-2): EPEVTQTPSHQVTQMGQEVILRCVPISNHLYFYWYRQILGQKVEFLVSFYNNEISEKSEIFDDQFSVERPDGSNFTLKIRSTKLEDSAMYFCASSEGSVTGELFFGEGSRLTVL.

This clonotype was seen at least ten times. J is TRBJ1-1 and V is TRBV7-9; D gene ambiguous. The germline CDR1 and CDR2 sequences are SEHNR and FQNEAQ (reference sequence). The CDR3 is 13 amino acids. V was trimmed by 6 bases and J by 10 bases, leaving 18 bases between them. The CDR3 sequence is CASRPVWEVIAFF. For the CDR3, the DNA is TGTGCCAGCAGGCCCGTCTGGGAGGTTATAGCTTTCTTT.

This clonotype showed up many times. The chain recombines TRBV5-1 with TRBJ2-5; 13 bases map to TRBD2. V was clipped by 4 bases and J by 8 bases; unmatched bases: 14. This CDR3 region has 17 residues. Germline V gene sequence: CDR1 SGHRS, CDR2 YFSETQ. The CDR3 is CASSGGLGLAGDRTQYF. The CDR3 coding sequence is TGCGCCAGCAGCGGTGGGTTAGGACTAGCGGGAGATCGAACCCAGTACTTC.

This clonotype was counted at least ten times. This chain joins TRBV5-1 and TRBJ1-4, with a weak D call TRBD1 (6 bases). Germline values: CDR1 SGHRS, CDR2 YFSETQ. The length of the CDR3 is 14 residues. The germline V and J ends were trimmed by 3 bases and 3 bases, with 9 bases remaining between them. The CDR3 loop is CASSWGAPNEKLFF. The CDR3 nucleotides are TGCGCCAGCAGCTGGGGGGCACCTAATGAAAAACTGTTTTTT.

The CDR3 sequence: CSALRTGTNEQFF. CDR3 coding DNA: TGCAGCGCCTTAAGGACGGGGACGAATGAGCAGTTCTTC. The chain links TRBV29-1 to TRBJ2-1; D is tentatively TRBD1 or TRBD2 (5 bases each). This CDR3 contains 13 residues. Trimming pared 7 bases from V and 7 bases from J, leaving 17 bases between. Looked up from germline, CDR1 is SQVTM and CDR2 is ANQGSEA.

CDR3 nucleotide sequence: TGTGCCAGCAGAGGACTAGCGGGAGGCCCTAGCTCCTACGAGCAGTACTTC. Protein product: CASRGLAGGPSSYEQYF. This chain joins TRBV2 and TRBJ2-7; 14 positions match TRBD2. The germline V gene encodes CDR1 SNHLY and CDR2 FYNNEI. The J segment lost 0 bases and the V segment lost 6 bases, leaving 7 bases of the junction unmatched. The CDR3 is 17 amino acids.

The sample holds many counts of this clonotype. The chain has TRBV20-1 and TRBJ2-5, with 9 bases fitting TRBD2. The J segment lost 1 base and the V segment lost 3 bases, leaving 3 bases of the junction unmatched. Germline V gene sequence: CDR1 DFQATT, CDR2 SNEGSKA (reference sequence). This CDR3 spans 14 amino acids. The CDR3 bases are TGCAGTGCTAGGGGCGGGGGGGGCCAAGAGACCCAGTACTTC. Amino acid sequence: CSARGGGGQETQYF.

This clonotype was counted at least ten times. V usage is TRBV4-2 and J usage is TRBJ1-2; 11 bases are a match to TRBD1. V lost 0 bases and J lost 6; bases outside the gene matches: 12. In germline, CDR1 is LGHNA, CDR2 YNFKEQ. This CDR3 spans 18 amino acids. The CDR3, as DNA: TGTGCCAGCAGCCAAGATTGGGGACAGGGGGAAACTTCGGATGGCTACACCTTC. It specifies CASSQDWGQGETSDGYTF.

This clonotype was counted between two and nine times. The V and J genes are TRBV7-8 and TRBJ2-1, with 9 bases matching TRBD1. Germline loops: CDR1 SGHVS, CDR2 FQNEAQ. The CDR3 totals 14 residues. The trim removed 1 base at V and 12 bases at J, leaving 7 bases unmatched. The CDR3 spells CASSLGTGESGQFF. CDR3 bases: TGTGCCAGCAGCTTAGGGACAGGGGAATCTGGGCAGTTCTTC.

The V gene is TRBV14, the J gene TRBJ2-2, with D maybe TRBD1 (6 bases). Germline V gives CDR1 SGHDN, CDR2 FVKESK. V was pared by 6 bases and J by 4 bases, with 18 bases between. The CDR3 is 16 residues long. CDR3 bases: TGTGCCAGCAGTCCCTCGGCAGGGGCGTTCACCGGGGAGCTGTTTTTT. This codes for CASSPSAGAFTGELFF.

This clonotype was seen only a few times. The chain joins TRBV13 to TRBJ2-3, with 8 bases fitting TRBD1. The CDR3 is made up of 15 amino acids. Trimming at V came to 5 bases and at J to 1 base, leaving 5 bases not matched to a gene. Per germline, CDR1 PRHDT and CDR2 FYEKMQ (reference sequence). CDR3 nucleotides: TGTGCCAGCAGCATTCCGACAGGGGGCACAGATACGCAGTATTTT. As protein: CASSIPTGGTDTQYF.